This TCR beta chain was sequenced for a study of beta chain features in type 1 diabetes. To note about this clone: Its specificity is unknown.

Study observations and caveats: Shorter templates might be favored by PCR, equally in patients and controls. Insertions were fewer and deletions more numerous at VDJ junctions in type 1 diabetes patients.

The CDR3 spans 16 residues. The germline V gene encodes CDR1 SEHNR and CDR2 FQNEAQ (reference sequence). V was pared by 6 bases and J by 0 bases, with 15 bases between. Since all of the isolated RNA was reverse transcribed, expressed TCRB transcripts were what got sequenced. The protocol was immunoSEQ multiplex PCR, while the TCRdb copy is restricted to in-frame clones and leaves out a portion. Of fewer than 900,000 clones in the sample, about a sixth were seen once. The chain is built from TRBV7-9 and TRBJ2-1; D is undetermined. The TCR was taken from a woman aged 18-29 years in good health. The material sequenced was naive CD4+ T cells from blood. The CDR3, as DNA: TGTGCCAGCAGTCGAGGCGCACATAGCTCCTACAATGAGCAGTTCTTC. This sequence encodes CASSRGAHSSYNEQFF.